This TCR beta chain emerged from a study of technical replicates of blood from a few donors (dated by TCRdb to 2016 to 2017). The CDR3 covers 13 residues, taking in both the cysteine and the phenylalanine. Just CDR3 DNA is preserved here, 39 bases in frame from base 1. Trimming takes 3 bases from V and 4 bases from J, and the germline ends sit 9 bases apart. From the germline V gene (reference sequence), CDR1 is LNHDA and CDR2 is SQIVND. This clone showed up just a few times. This clone's antigen is unknown. Base qualities are not recorded, but no much larger clone differs from it by a single base. Libraries were constructed by the immunoSEQ multiplex PCR assay. TCRdb stores this immuneACCESS table with in-frame sequences only. Part of the clones is absent; in the studies checked, under half of the shortfall reflects unresolved V genes, and no reason is known for the rest. This sample lists approximately 73,000 clones; nearly 95% were detected once. The ten most abundant clones make up around 0.37% of the sample.

Sequencing was performed on T cells isolated from PBMCs. The rearrangement combines TRBV19 with TRBJ1-1, with TRBD1 perhaps the D gene, on 6 matching bases. The sequence was obtained from a human donor in good health. The CDR3 is CASSIRGATEAFF. The DNA sequence is as follows: TGTGCCAGTAGTATTCGGGGGGCCACTGAAGCTTTCTTT.